This TCR beta chain was observed in a study of T cells in Graves' hyperthyroidism and ophthalmopathy. Graves' hyperthyroidism without ophthalmopathy progression within 18 months was termed stable. Diagnosis rested on symptoms, serum thyroxine and TRAb, thyroid ultrasound, and orbital computed tomography. Researchers took RNA transcripts and amplified the TCR beta CDR3 regions from them. A first-round RT-PCR of the TCR CDR3 used the HTBI primer set. TCRdb independently ran MiXCR on the multiplex PCR reads; one entry per CDR3 protein. Among roughly 630,000 distinct CDR3 sequences, 15% to 17% were seen once, and the ten largest hold under 8%. V was clipped by 2 bases and J by 3 bases, with 20 bases between them. From germline, CDR1 is SEHNR and CDR2 FQNEAQ (reference sequence). The CDR3 totals 17 residues. This clonotype was observed many times. What it binds is unknown. Study-wide findings and caveats: Researchers found most expanded thyroid clonotypes above 0.001 in blood as well.

The chain joins TRBV7-9 to TRBJ2-7, with D possibly TRBD2 on 7 matching bases. The clonotype comes from a woman younger than 45 with Graves' hyperthyroidism. The sample was blood. The CDR3: CASSLFGGGTGNYEQYF. CDR3 DNA sequence: TGTGCCAGCAGCTTATTTGGGGGGGGCACTGGAAACTACGAGCAGTACTTC.